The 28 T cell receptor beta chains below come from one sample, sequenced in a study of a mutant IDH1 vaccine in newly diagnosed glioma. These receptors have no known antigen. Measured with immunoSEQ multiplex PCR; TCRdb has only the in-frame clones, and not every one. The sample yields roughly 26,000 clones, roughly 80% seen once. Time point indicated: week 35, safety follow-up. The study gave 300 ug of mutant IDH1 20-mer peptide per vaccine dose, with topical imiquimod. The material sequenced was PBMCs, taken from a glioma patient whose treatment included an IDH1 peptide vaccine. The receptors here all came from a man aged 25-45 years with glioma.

The CDR3 spells CASSVATNTEAFF. CDR3 coding DNA: TGTGCCAGCAGCGTAGCTACGAACACTGAAGCTTTCTTT. The chain recombines TRBV9 with TRBJ1-1; unclear D gene. The V gene's germline CDR1 is SGDLS and CDR2 YYNGEE. Trimming removed 0 bases from V and 1 base from J, with 4 bases in between. This CDR3 region has 13 residues.

This CDR3 is CSVSLGQKAFF. The CDR3 DNA reads as TGCAGCGTTTCGTTGGGACAGAAAGCTTTCTTT. This chain connects TRBV29-1 to TRBJ1-1, with 7 bases matching TRBD1. V shed 5 bases, J shed 9 bases, and the junction held 6 bases outside the gene matches. There are 11 residues in the CDR3. Looked up from germline, CDR1 is SQVTM and CDR2 is ANQGSEA.

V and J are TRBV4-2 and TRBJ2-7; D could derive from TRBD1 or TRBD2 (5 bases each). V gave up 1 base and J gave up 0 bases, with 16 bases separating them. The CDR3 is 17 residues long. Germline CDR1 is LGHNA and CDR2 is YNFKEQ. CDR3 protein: CASSQGRARRASYEQYF. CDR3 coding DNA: TGTGCCAGCAGCCAAGGCAGGGCGAGGCGGGCCTCCTACGAGCAGTACTTC.

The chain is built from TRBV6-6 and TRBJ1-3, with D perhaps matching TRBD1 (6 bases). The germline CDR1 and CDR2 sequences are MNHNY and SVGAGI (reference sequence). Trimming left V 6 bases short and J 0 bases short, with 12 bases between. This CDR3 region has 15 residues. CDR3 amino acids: CASSHTDSSGNTIYF. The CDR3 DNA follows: TGTGCCAGCAGCCACACGGACAGCTCTGGAAACACCATATATTTT.

CDR3 sequence: CYYREGTEAFF. The CDR3 nucleotides are TGCTACTACAGGGAGGGCACTGAAGCTTTCTTT. This chain uses TRBV29-1 with TRBJ1-1; possibly TRBD1 for D (6 bases). The CDR3 consists of 11 residues. CDR1 is SQVTM, CDR2 ANQGSEA, per germline.

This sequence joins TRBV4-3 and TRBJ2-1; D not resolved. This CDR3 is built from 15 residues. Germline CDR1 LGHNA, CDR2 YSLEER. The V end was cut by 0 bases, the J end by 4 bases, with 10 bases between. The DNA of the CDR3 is TGCGCCAGCAGCCAAGATCTTTCCACATACAATGAGCAGTTCTTC. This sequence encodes CASSQDLSTYNEQFF.

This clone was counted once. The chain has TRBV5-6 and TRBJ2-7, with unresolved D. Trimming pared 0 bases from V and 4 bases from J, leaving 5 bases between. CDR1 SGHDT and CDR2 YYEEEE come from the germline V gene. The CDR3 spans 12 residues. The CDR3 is CASSLELYEQYF. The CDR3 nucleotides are TGTGCCAGCAGCTTGGAGTTGTACGAGCAGTACTTC. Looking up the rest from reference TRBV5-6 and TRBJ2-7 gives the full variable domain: DAGVTQSPTHLIKTRGQQVTLRCSPKSGHDTVSWYQQALGQGPQFIFQYYEEEERQRGNFPDRFSGHQFPNYSSELNVNALLLGDSALYLCASSLELYEQYFGPGTRLTVT.

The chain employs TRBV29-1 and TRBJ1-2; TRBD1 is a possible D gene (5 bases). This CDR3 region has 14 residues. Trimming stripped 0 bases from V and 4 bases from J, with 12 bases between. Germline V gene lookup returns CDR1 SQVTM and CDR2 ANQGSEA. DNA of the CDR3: TGCAGCGTTGAAGATCCAGGGCGCGTCTATGGCTACACCTTC. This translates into CSVEDPGRVYGYTF. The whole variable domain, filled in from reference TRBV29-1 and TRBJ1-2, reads SAVISQKPSRDICQRGTSLTIQCQVDSQVTMMFWYRQQPGQSLTLIATANQGSEATYESGFVIDKFPISRPNLTFSTLTVSNMSPEDSSIYLCSVEDPGRVYGYTFGSGTRLTVV.

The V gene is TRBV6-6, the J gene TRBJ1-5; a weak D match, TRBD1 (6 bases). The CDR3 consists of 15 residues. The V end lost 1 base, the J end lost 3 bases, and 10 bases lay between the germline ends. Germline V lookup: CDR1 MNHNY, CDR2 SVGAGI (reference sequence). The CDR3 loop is CASSYWTENNQPQHF. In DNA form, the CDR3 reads TGTGCCAGCAGTTACTGGACAGAGAACAATCAGCCCCAGCATTTT.

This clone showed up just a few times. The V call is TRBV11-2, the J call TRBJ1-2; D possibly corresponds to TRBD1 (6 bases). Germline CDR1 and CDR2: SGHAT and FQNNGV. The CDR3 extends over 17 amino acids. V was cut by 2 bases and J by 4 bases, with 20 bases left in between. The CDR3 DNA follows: TGTGCCAGCAGCTTAAGTGGGACAAATCTCATTCGCTATGGCTACACCTTC. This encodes CASSLSGTNLIRYGYTF.

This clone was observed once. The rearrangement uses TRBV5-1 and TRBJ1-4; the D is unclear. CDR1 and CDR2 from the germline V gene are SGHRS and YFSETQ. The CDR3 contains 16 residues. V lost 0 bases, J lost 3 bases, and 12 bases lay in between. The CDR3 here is CASSLDPASSNEKLFF. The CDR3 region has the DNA TGCGCCAGCAGCTTGGACCCGGCCAGTTCTAATGAAAAACTGTTTTTT.

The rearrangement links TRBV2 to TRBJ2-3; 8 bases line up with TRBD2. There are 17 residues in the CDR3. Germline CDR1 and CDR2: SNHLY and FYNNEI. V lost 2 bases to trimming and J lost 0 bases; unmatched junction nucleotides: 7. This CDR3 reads CASSEWRLAGSTDTQYF. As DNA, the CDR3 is TGTGCCAGCAGTGAATGGCGATTAGCGGGGAGCACAGATACGCAGTATTTT. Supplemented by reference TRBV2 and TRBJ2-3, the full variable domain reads EPEVTQTPSHQVTQMGQEVILRCVPISNHLYFYWYRQILGQKVEFLVSFYNNEISEKSEIFDDQFSVERPDGSNFTLKIRSTKLEDSAMYFCASSEWRLAGSTDTQYFGPGTRLTVL.

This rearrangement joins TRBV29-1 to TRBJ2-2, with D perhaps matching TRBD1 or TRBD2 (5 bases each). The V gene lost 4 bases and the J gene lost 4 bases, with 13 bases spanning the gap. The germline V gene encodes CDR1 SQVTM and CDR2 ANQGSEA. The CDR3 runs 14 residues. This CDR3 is CSVVRGEGTGELFF. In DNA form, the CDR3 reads TGCAGCGTTGTGAGGGGTGAGGGCACCGGGGAGCTGTTTTTT.

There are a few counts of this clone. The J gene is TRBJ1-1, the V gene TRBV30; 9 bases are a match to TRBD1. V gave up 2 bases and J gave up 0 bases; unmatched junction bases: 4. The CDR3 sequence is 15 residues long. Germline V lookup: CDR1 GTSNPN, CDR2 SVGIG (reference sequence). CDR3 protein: CAWSPWDRVNTEAFF. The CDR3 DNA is TGTGCCTGGAGTCCCTGGGACAGGGTGAACACTGAAGCTTTCTTT. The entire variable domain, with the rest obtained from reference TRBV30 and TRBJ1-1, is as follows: SQTIHQWPATLVQPVGSPLSLECTVEGTSNPNLYWYRQAAGRGLQLLFYSVGIGQISSEVPQNLSASRPQDRQFILSSKKLLLSDSGFYLCAWSPWDRVNTEAFFGQGTRLTVV.

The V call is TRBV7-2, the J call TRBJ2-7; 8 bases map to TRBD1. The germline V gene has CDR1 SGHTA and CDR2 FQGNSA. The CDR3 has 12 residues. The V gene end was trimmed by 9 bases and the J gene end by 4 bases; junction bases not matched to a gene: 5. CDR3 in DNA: TGTGCCAGGACAGGGGATGGATACGAGCAGTACTTC. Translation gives CARTGDGYEQYF.

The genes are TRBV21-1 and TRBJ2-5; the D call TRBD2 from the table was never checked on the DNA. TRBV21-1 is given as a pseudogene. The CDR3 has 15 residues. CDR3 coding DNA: TGTGCCAGCAGCCCAGACCGACTATTCCAAGAGACCCAGTACTTC. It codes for CASSPDRLFQETQYF.

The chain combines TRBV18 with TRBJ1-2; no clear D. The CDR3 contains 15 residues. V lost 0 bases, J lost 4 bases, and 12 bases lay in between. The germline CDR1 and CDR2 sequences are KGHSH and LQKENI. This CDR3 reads CASSPPTVTPYGYTF. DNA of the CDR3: TGTGCCAGCTCACCACCGACCGTGACGCCCTATGGCTACACCTTC.

In DNA, the CDR3 is TGTGCCTGGAGGCAGGAGGGGGGGCAAGAGACCCAGTACTTC. Translation: CAWRQEGGQETQYF. The rearrangement links TRBV30 to TRBJ2-5; possibly TRBD2 for D (7 bases). This CDR3 has 14 amino acids. CDR1 and CDR2 (germline): GTSNPN, SVGIG (reference sequence). Trimming cost V 3 bases and J 2 bases, with 13 bases left between them.

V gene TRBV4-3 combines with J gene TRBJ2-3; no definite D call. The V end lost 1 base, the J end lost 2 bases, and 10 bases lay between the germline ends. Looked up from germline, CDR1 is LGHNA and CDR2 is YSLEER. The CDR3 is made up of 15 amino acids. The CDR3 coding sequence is TGCGCCAGCAGCCAAGGGGAAGTAGCCACAGATACGCAGTATTTT. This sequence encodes CASSQGEVATDTQYF.

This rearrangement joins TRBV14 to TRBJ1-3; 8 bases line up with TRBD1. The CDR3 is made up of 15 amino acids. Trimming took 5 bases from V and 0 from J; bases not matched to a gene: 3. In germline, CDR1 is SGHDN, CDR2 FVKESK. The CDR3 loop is CASSYTGGSGNTIYF. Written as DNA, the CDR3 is TGTGCCAGCAGCTATACAGGGGGCTCTGGAAACACCATATATTTT. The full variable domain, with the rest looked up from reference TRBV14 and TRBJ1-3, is EAGVTQFPSHSVIEKGQTVTLRCDPISGHDNLYWYRRVMGKEIKFLLHFVKESKQDESGMPNNRFLAERTGGTYSTLKVQPAELEDSGVYFCASSYTGGSGNTIYFGEGSWLTVV.

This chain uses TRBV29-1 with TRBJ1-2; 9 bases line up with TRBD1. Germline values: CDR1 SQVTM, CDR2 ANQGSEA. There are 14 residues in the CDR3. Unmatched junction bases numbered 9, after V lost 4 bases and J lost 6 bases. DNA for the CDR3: TGCAGCGTTGGGGGACCGGGACAGGGAGATGGCTACACCTTC. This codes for CSVGGPGQGDGYTF.

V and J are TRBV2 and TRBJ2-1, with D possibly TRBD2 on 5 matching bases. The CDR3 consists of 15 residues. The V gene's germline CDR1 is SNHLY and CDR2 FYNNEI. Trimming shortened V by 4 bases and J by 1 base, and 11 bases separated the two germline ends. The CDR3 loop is CASSGVRESYNEQFF. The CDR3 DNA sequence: TGTGCCAGCAGTGGGGTCCGGGAATCCTACAATGAGCAGTTCTTC. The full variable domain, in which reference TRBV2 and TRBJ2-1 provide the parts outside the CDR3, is EPEVTQTPSHQVTQMGQEVILRCVPISNHLYFYWYRQILGQKVEFLVSFYNNEISEKSEIFDDQFSVERPDGSNFTLKIRSTKLEDSAMYFCASSGVRESYNEQFFGPGTRLTVL.

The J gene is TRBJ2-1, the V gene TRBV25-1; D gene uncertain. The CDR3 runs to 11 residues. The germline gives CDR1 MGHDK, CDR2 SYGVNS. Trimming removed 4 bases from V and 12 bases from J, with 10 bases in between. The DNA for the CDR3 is TGTGCCAGCAGTGGGTTCCCCCGGCAGTTCTTC. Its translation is CASSGFPRQFF.

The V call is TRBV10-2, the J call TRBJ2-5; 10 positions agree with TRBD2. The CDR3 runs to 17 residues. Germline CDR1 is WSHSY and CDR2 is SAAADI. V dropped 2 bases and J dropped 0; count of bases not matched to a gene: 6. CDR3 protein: CASSEPGTSAYQETQYF. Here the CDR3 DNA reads TGCGCCAGCAGTGAGCCCGGGACTAGCGCCTACCAAGAGACCCAGTACTTC.

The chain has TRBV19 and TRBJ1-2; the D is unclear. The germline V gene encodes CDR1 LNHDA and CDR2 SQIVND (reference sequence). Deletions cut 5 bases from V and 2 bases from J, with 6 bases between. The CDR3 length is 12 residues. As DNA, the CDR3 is TGTGCCAGTAGTTACTCAAACTATGGCTACACCTTC. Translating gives CASSYSNYGYTF.

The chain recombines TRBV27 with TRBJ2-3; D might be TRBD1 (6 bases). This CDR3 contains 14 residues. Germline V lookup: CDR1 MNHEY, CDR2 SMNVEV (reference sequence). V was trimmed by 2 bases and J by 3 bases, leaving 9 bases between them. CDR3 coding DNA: TGTGCCAGCAGTTTAAACAGGGTTACAGATACGCAGTATTTT. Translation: CASSLNRVTDTQYF.

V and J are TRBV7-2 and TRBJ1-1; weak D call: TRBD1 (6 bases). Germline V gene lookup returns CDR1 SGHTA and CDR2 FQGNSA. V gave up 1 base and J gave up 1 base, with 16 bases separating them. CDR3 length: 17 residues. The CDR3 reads CASSLVGIDRTNTEAFF. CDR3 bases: TGTGCCAGCAGCTTAGTAGGGATAGACAGGACGAACACTGAAGCTTTCTTT.

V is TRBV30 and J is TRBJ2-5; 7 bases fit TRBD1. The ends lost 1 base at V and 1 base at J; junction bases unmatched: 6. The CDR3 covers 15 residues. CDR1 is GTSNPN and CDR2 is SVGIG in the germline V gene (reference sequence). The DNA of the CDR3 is TGTGCCTGGAGTGCACGGGACAGAATCCAAGAGACCCAGTACTTC. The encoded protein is CAWSARDRIQETQYF.